Listed here are 17 T cell receptor beta chains from one sample, sequenced in a study of graft-versus-host responses after intestinal transplantation. These receptors lack a known antigen. Assay used: immunoSEQ multiplex PCR; TCRdb lists only in-frame clones, some missing. The sample holds approximately 89,000 clones, 85% to 95% seen once. The sequenced sample was unstimulated CD8+ T cells sorted from spleen or lymph node cells, obtained before transplant. These receptors all come from a human donor who was the organ donor for an intestinal transplant.

This clone was seen a single time. The chain links TRBV28 to TRBJ1-5; D may be TRBD1 (5 bases). V lost 3 bases and J 5 bases, leaving 14 bases between the germline ends. Looked up from germline, CDR1 is MDHEN and CDR2 is SYDVKM. The CDR3 length is 15 residues. The CDR3 reads CASSFREGWDQPQHF. The CDR3 DNA sequence: TGTGCCAGCAGTTTCCGGGAGGGGTGGGATCAGCCCCAGCATTTT.

The chain carries TRBV11-2 and TRBJ1-1, with D possibly matching TRBD1 (5 bases). The V gene's germline CDR1 is SGHAT and CDR2 FQNNGV. The CDR3 loop spans 17 amino acids. Deletions cut 6 bases from V and 1 base from J, with 21 bases between. The CDR3 loop is CASRSIILGQTNTEAFF. The CDR3 DNA is TGTGCCAGCAGATCAATTATATTGGGGCAGACGAACACTGAAGCTTTCTTT. Together with reference TRBV11-2 and TRBJ1-1, the CDR3 gives the full variable domain: EAGVAQSPRYKIIEKRQSVAFWCNPISGHATLYWYQQILGQGPKLLIQFQNNGVVDDSQLPKDRFSAERLKGVDSTLKIQPAKLEDSAVYLCASRSIILGQTNTEAFFGQGTRLTVV.

J is TRBJ2-2 and V is TRBV19; TRBD1 agrees at 8 bases. This CDR3 has 17 amino acids. Unmatched junction bases numbered 16, after V lost 9 bases and J lost 4 bases. CDR1 is LNHDA, CDR2 SQIVND, per germline (reference sequence). In DNA form, the CDR3 reads TGTGCCAGCATAGGAAGGCAGGGACAGGCCCTCACCGGGGAGCTGTTTTTT. Protein product: CASIGRQGQALTGELFF. The entire variable domain, with the rest obtained from reference TRBV19 and TRBJ2-2, is as follows: DGGITQSPKYLFRKEGQNVTLSCEQNLNHDAMYWYRQDPGQGLRLIYYSQIVNDFQKGDIAEGYSVSREKKESFPLTVTSAQKNPTAFYLCASIGRQGQALTGELFFGEGSRLTVL.

The CDR3 region has the DNA TGCAGCGTTGAAGATTGGGGGGGGAGTCGCAGAACGATCTCCTACAATGAGCAGTTCTTC. It specifies CSVEDWGGSRRTISYNEQFF. The genes are TRBV29-1 and TRBJ2-1; 7 bases line up with TRBD2. V gave up 0 bases and J gave up 0 bases; unmatched junction bases: 17. Germline CDR1 SQVTM, CDR2 ANQGSEA. The CDR3 is 20 residues long.

The rearrangement uses TRBV9 and TRBJ2-1, with TRBD2 matching over 7 bases. The CDR3 contains 17 residues. Germline V CDR1 and CDR2: SGDLS, YYNGEE. V shed 0 bases and J 3 bases; nucleotides not matched to a gene: 9. The CDR3 region has the DNA TGTGCCAGCAGCGTAGGGTCCGGGCTAGCGGTCTACAATGAGCAGTTCTTC. This codes for CASSVGSGLAVYNEQFF.

V gene TRBV18 combines with J gene TRBJ2-1; 8 bases map to TRBD1. V lost 3 bases and J lost 3; bases outside the gene matches: 4. The CDR3 consists of 15 residues. The germline V gene has CDR1 KGHSH and CDR2 LQKENI. The CDR3 here is CASSPSGQGYNEQFF. As DNA, the CDR3 is TGTGCCAGCTCACCGTCTGGACAGGGCTACAATGAGCAGTTCTTC.

The genes are TRBV19 and TRBJ2-1; TRBD2 matches 7 bases. The CDR3 contains 15 residues. The trim removed 2 bases at V and 6 bases at J, leaving 7 bases unmatched. The germline CDR1 and CDR2 sequences are LNHDA and SQIVND (reference sequence). CDR3 protein: CASSISSGYGNEQFF. CDR3 sequence (DNA): TGTGCCAGTAGTATAAGTAGCGGGTACGGCAATGAGCAGTTCTTC.

The chain carries TRBV9 and TRBJ2-2, with TRBD1 identical over 7 bases. Looked up from germline, CDR1 is SGDLS and CDR2 is YYNGEE. The CDR3 has 15 amino acids. Germline trimming cut 2 bases from V and 4 bases from J; bases unmatched to any gene: 5. The CDR3 DNA reads as TGTGCCAGCAGCGTCCTAGGGACAGCCACCGGGGAGCTGTTTTTT. This gives the protein CASSVLGTATGELFF.

This clone has just one count. The chain recombines TRBV11-2 with TRBJ2-5, with D perhaps TRBD2 (6 bases). This CDR3 is built from 17 residues. The germline gives CDR1 SGHAT, CDR2 FQNNGV. The V gene lost 3 bases and the J gene lost 4 bases, with 21 bases spanning the gap. This CDR3 reads CASSLSRGIGSSETQYF. In nucleotides, the CDR3 is TGTGCCAGCAGCTTGTCGCGAGGTATCGGGAGCTCAGAGACCCAGTACTTC.

The rearrangement uses TRBV5-1 and TRBJ2-7; D is perhaps TRBD1 (5 bases). Germline assignment: CDR1 SGHRS and CDR2 YFSETQ. This CDR3 spans 14 amino acids. V lost 0 bases and J lost 3, with 10 bases in between. The CDR3: CASSLGGLYYEQYF. The CDR3 nucleotides read TGCGCCAGCAGCTTGGGGGGCCTCTACTACGAGCAGTACTTC. The whole variable domain, remainder taken from reference TRBV5-1 and TRBJ2-7, is KAGVTQTPRYLIKTRGQQVTLSCSPISGHRSVSWYQQTPGQGLQFLFEYFSETQRNKGNFPGRFSGRQFSNSRSEMNVSTLELGDSALYLCASSLGGLYYEQYFGPGTRLTVT.

The V and J genes are TRBV7-2 and TRBJ2-7; TRBD2 is a possible D gene (6 bases). In germline, CDR1 is SGHTA, CDR2 FQGNSA. This CDR3 region has 17 residues. The V end was cut by 2 bases, the J end by 0 bases, with 17 bases between. CDR3 region: CASSLRAGTLSSYEQYF. In DNA, the CDR3 is TGTGCCAGCAGCTTAAGGGCGGGGACCCTGAGCTCCTACGAGCAGTACTTC.

V is TRBV27 and J is TRBJ1-4; the D is unclear. V was cut by 4 bases and J by 0 bases, with 6 bases left in between. The CDR3 totals 14 residues. Germline CDR1 reads MNHEY; CDR2 reads SMNVEV (reference sequence). The CDR3 DNA is TGTGCCAGCAGTTCCTCTGCAACTAATGAAAAACTGTTTTTT. Translated, it gives CASSSSATNEKLFF.

This chain uses TRBV7-2 with TRBJ2-7; TRBD1 matches at 7 bases. CDR1 SGHTA and CDR2 FQGNSA come from the germline V gene. The CDR3 extends over 14 amino acids. After removal of 6 bases from V and 4 bases from J, the junction contained 9 bases not matched to a gene. The CDR3 nucleotides read TGTGCCAGCAGTACCGGGACAGACCCTTACGAGCAGTACTTC. Translation gives CASSTGTDPYEQYF.

The genes are TRBV19 and TRBJ2-7; a possible D gene is TRBD2 (6 bases). This CDR3 is 14 amino acids long. The V gene lost 3 bases and the J gene lost 0 bases, with 9 bases spanning the gap. Germline CDR1 is LNHDA and CDR2 is SQIVND (reference sequence). The CDR3 DNA sequence: TGTGCCAGTAGTATGGGCGGGAACTCCTACGAGCAGTACTTC. Its translation: CASSMGGNSYEQYF.

The chain joins TRBV5-1 to TRBJ2-3; possibly TRBD1 for D (5 bases). This CDR3 is built from 15 residues. Germline values: CDR1 SGHRS, CDR2 YFSETQ. With 4 bases removed from V and 3 bases from J, the gap between germline ends came to 15 bases. Here the CDR3 reads CASSRYSDSTDTQYF. The CDR3 DNA follows: TGCGCCAGCAGCCGCTACAGCGACAGTACAGATACGCAGTATTTT.

The chain employs TRBV11-2 and TRBJ2-1; TRBD1 matches 12 bases. The CDR3 runs to 19 residues. J lost 1 base, V lost 6 bases, and 13 bases had no gene match. The germline V gene has CDR1 SGHAT and CDR2 FQNNGV. The DNA for the CDR3 is TGTGCCAGCAGATACGGAGGGGGACAGGGGGCAAGATCCTACAATGAGCAGTTCTTC. Translated: CASRYGGGQGARSYNEQFF.

The chain employs TRBV7-6 and TRBJ1-1, with D possibly TRBD1 on 5 matching bases. V shed 5 bases and J shed 7 bases, with 17 bases lying between them. The CDR3 length is 14 residues. Germline assignment: CDR1 SGHVS and CDR2 FNYEAQ. The CDR3 sequence is CASSPGVGGSEAFF. The CDR3 nucleotides are TGTGCCAGCAGCCCGGGGGTGGGGGGGAGTGAAGCTTTCTTT.